This entry lists 14 T cell receptor beta chains sequenced from one sample in a study of blood T cell repertoires in COVID-19. The method was immunoSEQ multiplex PCR; TCRdb's version includes in-frame clones alone and lacks a portion of them. The top ten clones hold roughly a tenth of a sample with 65,000 to 85,000 clones, more than 75% of them seen once. The sequencing sample was made of peripheral blood. The receptor set was obtained from a young woman with acute or convalescent COVID-19.

The J gene is TRBJ2-4, the V gene TRBV7-2; D perhaps matches TRBD2 (7 bases). The CDR3 spans 17 residues. Deletions cut 1 base from V and 1 base from J, with 14 bases between. Germline CDR1 and CDR2: SGHTA and FQGNSA. CDR3 amino acids: CASSLGAGEGAKNIQYF. CDR3 sequence (DNA): TGTGCCAGCAGCTTAGGGGCAGGGGAGGGGGCCAAAAACATTCAGTACTTC.

The chain combines TRBV10-3 with TRBJ1-2, with 10 bases lining up with TRBD1. Germline lookup yields CDR1 ENHRY and CDR2 SYGVKD. CDR3 size: 13 residues. Losses at the gene ends were 4 bases for V and 6 bases for J; bases not matched to a gene: 2. The CDR3 protein is CAISVGTGDGYTF. The CDR3 DNA sequence: TGTGCCATCAGTGTTGGGACAGGGGATGGCTACACCTTC.

This chain joins TRBV19 and TRBJ1-2; the match to TRBD1 covers 7 bases. This CDR3 has 14 residues. V lost 8 bases to trimming and J lost 0 bases; unmatched junction nucleotides: 6. Per germline, CDR1 LNHDA and CDR2 SQIVND (reference sequence). The DNA for the CDR3 is TGTGCCAGTCAGGACAGGAGTTCTAACTATGGCTACACCTTC. Protein: CASQDRSSNYGYTF.

The J gene is TRBJ2-1, the V gene TRBV9; 9 nucleotides align to TRBD2. Germline trimming cut 3 bases from V and 5 bases from J; bases unmatched to any gene: 9. The CDR3 spans 16 residues. Germline V gives CDR1 SGDLS, CDR2 YYNGEE. CDR3 in amino acids: CASSGPRGRADNEQFF. CDR3 nucleotide sequence: TGTGCCAGCAGCGGTCCCCGCGGGAGGGCCGACAATGAGCAGTTCTTC.

The rearrangement uses TRBV15 and TRBJ2-7, with no clear D. The germline V gene has CDR1 LNHNV and CDR2 YYDKDF (reference sequence). V lost 0 bases and J 3 bases, leaving 12 bases between the germline ends. The CDR3 consists of 15 residues. Here the CDR3 DNA reads TGTGCCACCAGCAGAGATGGTTCATACGGCTACGAGCAGTACTTC. Protein sequence: CATSRDGSYGYEQYF. Full variable domain (outside the CDR3, taken from reference TRBV15 and TRBJ2-7): DAMVIQNPRYQVTQFGKPVTLSCSQTLNHNVMYWYQQKSSQAPKLLFHYYDKDFNNEADTPDNFQSRRPNTSFCFLDIRSPGLGDTAMYLCATSRDGSYGYEQYFGPGTRLTVT.

V usage is TRBV9 and J usage is TRBJ1-1; possible D gene TRBD1, 6 bases. This CDR3 has 14 amino acids. CDR1 and CDR2 from the germline V gene are SGDLS and YYNGEE. The germline V and J ends were trimmed by 3 bases and 0 bases, with 9 bases remaining between them. The CDR3 protein is CASSAGHMNTEAFF. CDR3 bases: TGTGCCAGCAGCGCGGGACATATGAACACTGAAGCTTTCTTT.

The V and J genes are TRBV27 and TRBJ2-7; tentative D call: TRBD2 (5 bases). Per the germline V gene, CDR1 is MNHEY and CDR2 is SMNVEV (reference sequence). The V and J ends lost 6 bases and 2 bases respectively, with 11 bases between them. There are 13 residues in the CDR3. CDR3: CASRETGTYEQYF. CDR3 nucleotides: TGTGCCAGCAGGGAGACCGGGACCTACGAGCAGTACTTC.

The chain couples TRBV2 to TRBJ2-2; 9 nucleotides agree with TRBD2. Germline V gene sequence: CDR1 SNHLY, CDR2 FYNNEI. The CDR3 has 14 amino acids. J lost 7 bases, V lost 7 bases, and 7 bases had no gene match. CDR3: CASKLASGDGELFF. The CDR3 region has the DNA TGTGCCAGCAAACTAGCTAGCGGGGACGGGGAGCTGTTTTTT.

The chain uses TRBV13 and TRBJ2-1; D is possibly TRBD2 (5 bases). Per the germline V gene, CDR1 is PRHDT and CDR2 is FYEKMQ (reference sequence). CDR3 length: 15 amino acids. V dropped 5 bases and J dropped 5 bases, with 16 bases sitting between them. The CDR3 nucleotides are TGTGCCAGCAGCCCTACCGGGGTATACGACAATGAGCAGTTCTTC. Protein: CASSPTGVYDNEQFF.

V usage is TRBV25-1 and J usage is TRBJ2-2; D is possibly TRBD2 (6 bases). This CDR3 has 16 residues. The V and J ends lost 3 bases and 2 bases respectively, with 13 bases between them. Germline-derived CDR1 and CDR2 are MGHDK and SYGVNS. CDR3 in DNA: TGTGCCAGCAGTGACCCCGGGACTTCAAACACCGGGGAGCTGTTTTTT. This encodes CASSDPGTSNTGELFF.

CDR3 amino acids: CASSEMGRDINEKLFF. The CDR3 nucleotides are TGCGCCAGCAGCGAAATGGGTCGGGACATTAATGAAAAACTGTTTTTT. V gene TRBV4-1 combines with J gene TRBJ1-4; tentatively, D is TRBD1 (6 bases). The CDR3 runs to 16 residues. CDR1 is MGHRA and CDR2 is YSYEKL in the germline V gene. V gave up 5 bases and J gave up 4 bases, with 17 bases separating them.

This chain uses TRBV5-4 with TRBJ2-1; 9 bases match TRBD2. CDR3 size: 13 residues. CDR1 and CDR2 (germline): SGHNT, YYREEE (reference sequence). Unmatched junction bases numbered 5, after V lost 0 bases and J lost 13 bases. The CDR3 is CASSLGSGRHQFF. DNA of the CDR3: TGTGCCAGCAGCTTGGGTAGCGGGAGACATCAGTTCTTC.

The chain recombines TRBV7-2 with TRBJ2-2, with 12 bases identical to TRBD2. The CDR3 has 17 amino acids. Germline CDR1 SGHTA, CDR2 FQGNSA. The trim removed 1 base at V and 7 bases at J, leaving 7 bases unmatched. The CDR3 nucleotides are TGTGCCAGCAGCTTAGTCCCCGGGACTAGCGGGCGCGGGGAGCTGTTTTTT. Encoded protein: CASSLVPGTSGRGELFF.

This sequence joins TRBV6-7 and TRBJ1-5; 9 bases match TRBD1. TRBV6-7 is an open reading frame, and its role is uncertain. The CDR3 has 17 residues. The J segment lost 0 bases and the V segment lost 5 bases, leaving 8 bases of the junction unmatched. CDR3 sequence reads: CASSAIRDRDSNQPQHF. The CDR3 region has the DNA TGTGCCAGCAGTGCGATCCGGGACAGGGATAGCAATCAGCCCCAGCATTTT.